These T cell receptor beta chains were read from a single sample in a study of PD-1 blockade in classical Hodgkin lymphoma. The method was immunoSEQ multiplex PCR; TCRdb's version includes in-frame clones alone and lacks a portion of them. The repertoire has 15,000 to 20,000 clones, over 70% of them found once; the top ten carry 4.6%. The sequences come from peripheral blood mononuclear cells (PBMCs), collected at baseline. Every receptor here comes from a human donor with classical Hodgkin lymphoma. The CDR3 runs from the conserved cysteine through the conserved F or W. Each record gives: V gene, D gene, J gene, clone size, CDR3 DNA, CDR3 protein. A D gene is named only where the DNA matches it firmly. Clone size is stated in some rows and not others, as once, few, many or a class when expanded.

TRBV6-6	TRBD2	TRBJ2-1	.	TGTGCCAGCACCTCAGCGGGGGGCAGGAATGAGCAGTTCTTC	CASTSAGGRNEQFF
TRBV21-1	.	TRBJ1-2	.	TGTGCCAGCACGACTGAGGGGCGGGGTTCCCATGCAGGTGGCTACACCTTC	CASTTEGRGSHAGGYTF
TRBV9	TRBD2	TRBJ2-7	few	TGTGCCAGCATCGGAGGCCCAGAGACTAGCGGAACCTACGAGCAGTACTTC	CASIGGPETSGTYEQYF
TRBV30	.	TRBJ1-3	.	TGTGCCTGGAGTTTCGGGACGGCTGGAAACACCATATATTTT	CAWSFGTAGNTIYF
TRBV5-6	TRBD2	TRBJ2-7	.	TGTGCCAGCAGCTCAGGACTAGCTCTCTACGAGCAGTACTTC	CASSSGLALYEQYF
TRBV10-3	TRBD2	TRBJ2-1	.	TGTGCCATCAGTGAAGCGGGACGGGGTGACTCCTACAATGAGCAGTTCTTC	CAISEAGRGDSYNEQFF
TRBV6-1	TRBD2	TRBJ2-1	.	TGTGCCAGCGCTGGACTAGCGGCCTACAATGAGCAGTTCTTC	CASAGLAAYNEQFF
TRBV27	.	TRBJ1-1	few	TGTGCCAGCAGTCTCGGGGAGAACACTGAAGCTTTCTTT	CASSLGENTEAFF
TRBV6-6	.	TRBJ1-2	.	TGTGCCAGCAGTTACGGTACGGGTGTGAACTATGGCTACACCTTC	CASSYGTGVNYGYTF
TRBV5-6	.	TRBJ1-1	.	TGTGCCAGCAGCATGGACAGTCGTATGAACACTGAAGCTTTCTTT	CASSMDSRMNTEAFF
TRBV11-2	.	TRBJ1-6	few	TGTGCCAGCAGCCTAGGGACTGATAGATCACCCCTCCACTTT	CASSLGTDRSPLHF
TRBV10-1	.	TRBJ2-2	.	TGCGCCAGCAAGCGGGACACCGGGGAGCTGTTTTTT	CASKRDTGELFF
TRBV5-1	.	TRBJ1-4	medium-sized	TGCGCCAGCAGCTTGGAGAACAGGGAGGAAAAACTGTTTTTT	CASSLENREEKLFF
TRBV7-9	.	TRBJ1-2	.	TGTGCCAGCAGCTTACTAGGCGATGGCTACACCTTC	CASSLLGDGYTF
TRBV4-2	.	TRBJ1-5	.	TGTGCCAGCAGCCGGGGGATGAACAATCAGCCCCAGCATTTT	CASSRGMNNQPQHF
TRBV7-3	.	TRBJ2-3	.	TGTGCCAGCAGCTTAATTGCGGGAGATACGCAGTATTTT	CASSLIAGDTQYF
TRBV6-4	TRBD1	TRBJ2-7	.	TGTGCCAGCAGTCAGAGACAGGGGAGGATGAGGTACGAGCAGTACTTC	CASSQRQGRMRYEQYF
TRBV7-2	TRBD1	TRBJ2-1	.	TGTGCCAGCAGCCCGGGACAGGGCACGAAGCAGTTCTTC	CASSPGQGTKQFF
TRBV7-2	.	TRBJ2-5	.	TGTGCCAGCAGCTTAGGGTGGCGTACTCAAGAGACCCAGTACTTC	CASSLGWRTQETQYF
TRBV7-9	TRBD2	TRBJ2-1	.	TGTGCCAGCAGCTTATACGCCCAACCCGGGACTAAAAACAATGAGCAGTTCTTC	CASSLYAQPGTKNNEQFF
TRBV6-1	TRBD1	TRBJ1-2	.	TGTGCCAGCAGGGACAGGCCCTATGGCTACACCTTC	CASRDRPYGYTF
TRBV30	TRBD2	TRBJ2-3	.	TGTGCCTGGAGTGGGACTAGCGGCAGCACAGATACGCAGTATTTT	CAWSGTSGSTDTQYF
TRBV6-1	TRBD1	TRBJ1-5	once	TGTGCCAGCAGTGACGGGACAGGGGTGACACAGCCCCAGCATTTT	CASSDGTGVTQPQHF
TRBV9	TRBD1	TRBJ2-7	.	TGTGCCAGCAGCACAGGGGCGGGCGAGCAGTACTTC	CASSTGAGEQYF
TRBV7-2	.	TRBJ1-2	.	TGTGCCAGCACCCCGTCAAGTGGGGGGGCATCTGGCTACACCTTC	CASTPSSGGASGYTF
TRBV27	.	TRBJ2-2	.	TGTGCCAGCAGTTCCCAGAACACCGGGGAGCTGTTTTTT	CASSSQNTGELFF
TRBV4-1	TRBD1	TRBJ2-7	.	TGCGCCAGCAGCCGGGTCGGACAGGGAGTCTACGAGCAGTACTTC	CASSRVGQGVYEQYF
TRBV6-8	.	TRBJ2-5	.	TGTGCCAGCAGTTTCATCCAACAAGAGACCCAGTACTTC	CASSFIQQETQYF
TRBV30	.	TRBJ1-6	.	TGTGCCTGGAGAACTCATTCACCCCTCCACTTT	CAWRTHSPLHF
TRBV6-5	.	TRBJ1-3	.	TGTGCCAGCAAACGAACAGGGACTGGAAACACCATATATTTT	CASKRTGTGNTIYF
TRBV11-2	.	TRBJ2-1	.	TGTGCCAGCAGCCCCCGGGGGTGGTCCTACAATGAGCAGTTCTTC	CASSPRGWSYNEQFF